This T cell receptor (beta chain) comes out of a study of cytomegalovirus exposure and HLA in healthy donors. Findings and caveats of the study: The study labeled fewer than 200 TCR beta chains cytomegalovirus-associated.

In regard to this clone: The antigen remains unidentified.

Germline-derived CDR1 and CDR2 are SGHTA and FQGNSA. The ends were cut back, 5 bases at V and 4 bases at J, with 20 bases in the middle. The CDR3 contains 16 residues. Primers included in the PCR were 60 Vbeta and 13 Jbeta primers. Profiled with immunoSEQ multiplex PCR; TCRdb holds only in-frame clones, not every one. Altogether about 170,000 clones are present, roughly 85% being singletons, with the ten largest covering 1%. V and J are TRBV7-2 and TRBJ1-1, with D possibly matching TRBD1 (5 bases). This clonotype was obtained from a boy aged 2 to 10 in good health and CMV-seronegative. The sequencing input was PBMCs. CDR3 sequence: CASSSPRGRIATEAFF. In nucleotides, the CDR3 is TGTGCCAGCAGCAGCCCACGGGGGAGGATTGCCACTGAAGCTTTCTTT.